The 31 T cell receptor beta chains below all came from one sample that was sequenced in a study of blood T cell repertoires in COVID-19. TCRdb's copy holds only in-frame clones and misses some; the assay was immunoSEQ multiplex PCR. The repertoire has around 450,000 clones, about 89% of them found once; the top ten carry approximately 4.5%. The sample consisted of peripheral blood. These receptors were taken from a woman aged 25-40 years with acute or convalescent COVID-19.

The rearrangement uses TRBV6-6 and TRBJ1-2; no clear D. The CDR3 extends over 14 amino acids. The germline V gene encodes CDR1 MNHNY and CDR2 SVGAGI (reference sequence). V shed 2 bases and J shed 4 bases, with 11 bases lying between them. CDR3 amino acids: CASSYGGYTYGYTF. In DNA, the CDR3 is TGTGCCAGCAGTTACGGAGGTTACACCTATGGCTACACCTTC.

This chain uses TRBV10-3 with TRBJ1-2; 7 nucleotides match TRBD1. The ends lost 10 bases at V and 0 bases at J; junction bases unmatched: 20. This CDR3 comprises 18 residues. Per germline, CDR1 ENHRY and CDR2 SYGVKD. The CDR3 protein is CASTSWGDRFDSNYGYTF. The CDR3 nucleotides read TGTGCCAGCACCTCTTGGGGGGACAGATTCGATTCTAACTATGGCTACACCTTC.

This clone was detected a few times. V is TRBV11-2 and J is TRBJ2-3, with 9 bases that match TRBD1. Germline loops: CDR1 SGHAT, CDR2 FQNNGV. J gave up 3 bases and V 5 bases, and 6 bases lay outside the gene matches. CDR3 length: 15 amino acids. CDR3: CASSQGQGRTDTQYF. CDR3 nucleotides: TGTGCCAGCAGCCAAGGACAGGGGAGGACAGATACGCAGTATTTT.

This chain joins TRBV4-1 and TRBJ1-4; 7 bases fit TRBD1. The CDR3 covers 15 residues. The germline gives CDR1 MGHRA, CDR2 YSYEKL. J was trimmed by 7 bases and V by 4 bases; bases with no gene match: 9. CDR3 loop: CASSPGQAGGEKLFF. For the CDR3, the DNA is TGCGCCAGCAGCCCAGGGCAGGCAGGGGGTGAAAAACTGTTTTTT.

The chain carries TRBV6-1 and TRBJ1-2; D is unclear. The CDR3 runs 14 residues. Trimming took 2 bases from V and 5 from J, leaving 12 bases between them. Germline CDR1 is MNHNS and CDR2 is SASEGT. This CDR3 is CASSETAAGYGYTF. The CDR3 DNA reads TGTGCCAGCAGTGAAACTGCAGCAGGTTATGGCTACACCTTC.

V usage is TRBV5-1 and J usage is TRBJ2-3, with 11 bases matching TRBD2. V was clipped by 4 bases and J by 3 bases; unmatched bases: 7. Germline V gene data show CDR1 as SGHRS and CDR2 as YFSETQ. This CDR3 is 16 amino acids long. DNA for the CDR3: TGCGCCAGCAGCCCGCTAGCGGGGGGTGGTACAGATACGCAGTATTTT. This sequence encodes CASSPLAGGGTDTQYF.

This clone was found a few times. This chain links TRBV5-1 with TRBJ2-7; 10 nucleotides line up with TRBD1. Germline-derived CDR1 and CDR2 are SGHRS and YFSETQ. This CDR3 comprises 14 residues. The trim removed 4 bases at V and 2 bases at J, leaving 3 bases unmatched. CDR3 DNA sequence: TGCGCCAGCAGCATAGGACAGGGGGCCTACGAGCAGTACTTC. Its translation: CASSIGQGAYEQYF.

The rearrangement links TRBV7-9 to TRBJ2-5, with 8 bases aligning to TRBD2. Trimming removed 5 bases from V and 5 bases from J; junction bases left unmatched: 7. This CDR3 has 14 amino acids. Germline values: CDR1 SEHNR, CDR2 FQNEAQ (reference sequence). CDR3 coding DNA: TGTGCCAGCAGCCCACGTCCGGGGGGGGAGACCCAGTACTTC. Residues: CASSPRPGGETQYF.

The rearrangement uses TRBV15 and TRBJ2-5; 7 positions match TRBD1. Germline loops: CDR1 LNHNV, CDR2 YYDKDF (reference sequence). The CDR3 loop spans 16 amino acids. V shed 0 bases, J shed 4 bases, and the junction held 8 bases outside the gene matches. This CDR3 is CATSRDLPGQSETQYF. The CDR3 nucleotides read TGTGCCACCAGCAGAGATTTACCGGGACAGTCAGAGACCCAGTACTTC.

This chain links TRBV5-1 with TRBJ2-7, with 9 bases that match TRBD1. Germline-derived CDR1 and CDR2 are SGHRS and YFSETQ. V lost 3 bases, J lost 6 bases, and 10 bases stayed unmatched. The CDR3 length is 15 residues. CDR3 amino acids: CASSWGGTGWGEQYF. In nucleotides, the CDR3 is TGCGCCAGCAGCTGGGGGGGGACAGGGTGGGGCGAGCAGTACTTC. The full variable domain, with the rest looked up from reference TRBV5-1 and TRBJ2-7, is KAGVTQTPRYLIKTRGQQVTLSCSPISGHRSVSWYQQTPGQGLQFLFEYFSETQRNKGNFPGRFSGRQFSNSRSEMNVSTLELGDSALYLCASSWGGTGWGEQYFGPGTRLTVT.

This clone was detected only a few times. CDR3 protein: CAEAPTGGNTIYF. CDR3 nucleotides: TGTGCCGAAGCTCCAACAGGGGGAAACACCATATATTTT. V gene TRBV30 combines with J gene TRBJ1-3; maybe TRBD1 (6 bases). The V end was cut by 8 bases, the J end by 4 bases, with 15 bases between. This CDR3 is 13 amino acids long. Germline CDR1 GTSNPN, CDR2 SVGIG (reference sequence).

This chain links TRBV5-1 with TRBJ2-7, with 9 bases fitting TRBD1. The J segment lost 4 bases and the V segment lost 0 bases, leaving 11 bases of the junction unmatched. Per the germline V gene, CDR1 is SGHRS and CDR2 is YFSETQ. This CDR3 spans 17 amino acids. CDR3 region: CASSLAGPGQGTYEQYF. In DNA, the CDR3 is TGCGCCAGCAGCTTGGCGGGACCGGGACAGGGTACTTACGAGCAGTACTTC.

The V and J genes are TRBV29-1 and TRBJ1-1; the D gene is possibly TRBD1 (6 bases). CDR1 is SQVTM and CDR2 is ANQGSEA in the germline V gene. This CDR3 has 13 residues. Trimming took 6 bases from V and 1 from J, leaving 12 bases between them. CDR3 loop: CSVSGQPNTEAFF. DNA for the CDR3: TGCAGCGTCTCGGGACAACCGAACACTGAAGCTTTCTTT.

The J gene is TRBJ2-1, the V gene TRBV5-4; 8 bases line up with TRBD2. There are 16 residues in the CDR3. The V and J ends lost 5 bases and 0 bases, in that order; junction bases with no gene match: 7. In germline, CDR1 is SGHNT, CDR2 YYREEE (reference sequence). CDR3 protein: CASRSGLEVSYNEQFF. In DNA, the CDR3 is TGTGCCAGCAGGTCGGGACTAGAGGTCTCCTACAATGAGCAGTTCTTC.

The chain recombines TRBV5-4 with TRBJ2-3, with D unclear. V lost 1 base to trimming and J lost 1 base, with 10 bases between them. The CDR3 has 15 amino acids. CDR1 and CDR2 (germline): SGHNT, YYREEE (reference sequence). The CDR3 loop is CASSLLRPGTDTQYF. DNA for the CDR3: TGTGCCAGCAGCTTGTTGCGTCCCGGCACAGATACGCAGTATTTT.

The chain carries TRBV7-3 and TRBJ2-3; D possibly corresponds to TRBD1 (5 bases). Germline loops: CDR1 SGHTA, CDR2 FQGTGA. The CDR3 spans 14 residues. V gave up 4 bases and J gave up 6 bases, with 14 bases separating them. The DNA for the CDR3 is TGTGCCAGCAGCTCGTCAGGGCTCGGGGATACGCAGTATTTT. It encodes CASSSSGLGDTQYF.

Of note for this clone: A read error may explain this, as a much larger clone is one base away. This sequence joins TRBV4-1 and TRBJ2-7; D gene unclear. Trimming pared 4 bases from V and 6 bases from J, leaving 16 bases between. This CDR3 has 14 residues. Germline assignment: CDR1 MGHRA and CDR2 YSYEKL. This CDR3 reads CASSRNAAAGEQYF. CDR3 in DNA: TGCGCCAGCAGCCGGAACGCGGCCGCTGGCGAGCAGTACTTC.

The chain uses TRBV9 and TRBJ2-7; D gene uncertain. V was clipped by 0 bases and J by 2 bases, with 9 bases between them. CDR3 length: 14 residues. Germline values: CDR1 SGDLS, CDR2 YYNGEE. The CDR3 DNA is TGTGCCAGCAGCGTAGCTAACGGAGCCTACGAGCAGTACTTC. It codes for CASSVANGAYEQYF.

The rearrangement uses TRBV4-1 and TRBJ2-1; TRBD2 matches at 11 bases. Germline CDR1 reads MGHRA; CDR2 reads YSYEKL. This CDR3 has 17 residues. After removal of 0 bases from V and 4 bases from J, the junction contained 5 bases not matched to a gene. In DNA, the CDR3 is TGCGCCAGCAGCCAAGATGTGGCTAGCGGGGGGTACAATGAGCAGTTCTTC. Its protein product is CASSQDVASGGYNEQFF.

The V call is TRBV30, the J call TRBJ2-2; TRBD2 agrees at 10 bases. The CDR3 is 16 residues long. V dropped 2 bases and J dropped 4; count of bases not matched to a gene: 7. Germline values: CDR1 GTSNPN, CDR2 SVGIG (reference sequence). For the CDR3, the DNA is TGTGCCTGGAGTCTCGGCTTAGCGGGGGGCACCGGGGAGCTGTTTTTT. It yields the protein CAWSLGLAGGTGELFF.

The V gene is TRBV19, the J gene TRBJ2-3, with 8 positions matching TRBD2. CDR1 is LNHDA and CDR2 is SQIVND in the germline V gene (reference sequence). The V gene end was trimmed by 5 bases and the J gene end by 8 bases; junction bases not matched to a gene: 6. This CDR3 is built from 13 residues. CDR3 amino acids: CASSQTSDGTQYF. DNA of the CDR3: TGTGCCAGTAGTCAGACTAGCGACGGTACGCAGTATTTT. Full variable domain (remainder filled in from reference TRBV19 and TRBJ2-3): DGGITQSPKYLFRKEGQNVTLSCEQNLNHDAMYWYRQDPGQGLRLIYYSQIVNDFQKGDIAEGYSVSREKKESFPLTVTSAQKNPTAFYLCASSQTSDGTQYFGPGTRLTVL.

This clone was counted between two and nine times. The gene calls are TRBV5-1 and TRBJ1-1; TRBD1 aligns across 8 bases. Germline values: CDR1 SGHRS, CDR2 YFSETQ. The V and J ends lost 7 bases and 0 bases, in that order; junction bases with no gene match: 11. The CDR3 sequence is 16 residues long. The CDR3 protein is CASSNAGTGLNTEAFF. CDR3 coding DNA: TGCGCCAGCTCCAACGCGGGGACAGGATTGAACACTGAAGCTTTCTTT.

This clone was counted a few times. This same CDR3 is encoded by further DNA sequences in the sample. The chain couples TRBV7-3 to TRBJ1-1; possibly TRBD1 for D (6 bases). Germline loops: CDR1 SGHTA, CDR2 FQGTGA. V was clipped by 5 bases and J by 4 bases, with 11 bases between them. This CDR3 region has 13 residues. The CDR3 nucleotides read TGTGCCAGCAGCCCCCAAGGGGGCACTGAAGCTTTCTTT. It codes for CASSPQGGTEAFF.

V usage is TRBV7-8 and J usage is TRBJ2-7; D call uncertain. The CDR3 is made up of 13 amino acids. Germline CDR1 and CDR2: SGHVS and FQNEAQ. The germline V and J ends were trimmed by 3 bases and 0 bases, with 6 bases remaining between them. For the CDR3, the DNA is TGTGCCAGCAGCTTCGGAGTCTCCTACGAGCAGTACTTC. Translation: CASSFGVSYEQYF.

The V call is TRBV5-1, the J call TRBJ1-2, with TRBD1 matching over 8 bases. The CDR3 covers 18 residues. CDR1 and CDR2 from the germline V gene are SGHRS and YFSETQ. The ends lost 5 bases at V and 5 bases at J; junction bases unmatched: 20. The DNA of the CDR3 is TGCGCCAGCAGAAACTCGACAGGGGTGAGGCTTGGGAGGTATGGCTACACCTTC. Translation: CASRNSTGVRLGRYGYTF.

The rearrangement links TRBV7-9 to TRBJ1-4; TRBD1 aligns across 10 bases. The CDR3 contains 15 residues. The V gene's germline CDR1 is SEHNR and CDR2 FQNEAQ (reference sequence). V lost 5 bases and J lost 4; bases outside the gene matches: 4. The CDR3 loop reads CASSPRDRGNEKLFF. CDR3 nucleotides: TGTGCCAGCAGCCCAAGGGACAGGGGTAATGAAAAACTGTTTTTT.

The chain recombines TRBV15 with TRBJ1-2, with unresolved D. Deletions cut 5 bases from V and 2 bases from J, with 15 bases between. The CDR3 loop spans 15 amino acids. Germline V gene data show CDR1 as LNHNV and CDR2 as YYDKDF (reference sequence). The CDR3 coding sequence is TGTGCCACCAGCCCAGAGTTGGGAGGGAACTATGGCTACACCTTC. This encodes CATSPELGGNYGYTF.

This sequence joins TRBV12-3 or TRBV12-4 and TRBJ1-2; unclear D gene. V was pared by 6 bases and J by 2 bases, with 10 bases between. CDR3 length equals 13 residues. The CDR3 is CASSSSVNYGYTF. In DNA, the CDR3 is TGTGCCAGCAGCTCCTCGGTGAACTATGGCTACACCTTC.

This clone was counted at least ten times. This chain uses TRBV15 with TRBJ2-2; possible D gene TRBD2, 5 bases. This CDR3 is built from 15 residues. In germline, CDR1 is LNHNV, CDR2 YYDKDF (reference sequence). V was trimmed by 0 bases and J by 6 bases, leaving 11 bases between them. CDR3 loop: CATSRDRSGAGELFF. The CDR3 DNA reads TGTGCCACCAGCAGAGATCGGAGCGGCGCCGGGGAGCTGTTTTTT.

The rearrangement links TRBV9 to TRBJ1-3; D is unclear. Trimming removed 0 bases from V and 0 bases from J, with 4 bases in between. CDR1 and CDR2 (germline): SGDLS, YYNGEE. This CDR3 has 14 residues. The CDR3 loop reads CASSVVASGNTIYF. CDR3 nucleotide sequence: TGTGCCAGCAGCGTAGTGGCCTCTGGAAACACCATATATTTT.

The rearrangement links TRBV5-4 to TRBJ2-5, with a tentative D call TRBD2 (5 bases). Per the germline V gene, CDR1 is SGHNT and CDR2 is YYREEE (reference sequence). Trimming removed 0 bases at V and 4 bases at J, with 13 bases between. CDR3 length: 15 residues. The chain's CDR3 is CASSLAGGRAETQYF. CDR3 bases: TGTGCCAGCAGCTTGGCGGGCGGGCGGGCAGAGACCCAGTACTTC. The full variable domain, completed using reference TRBV5-4 and TRBJ2-5, is ETGVTQSPTHLIKTRGQQVTLRCSSQSGHNTVSWYQQALGQGPQFIFQYYREEENGRGNFPPRFSGLQFPNYSSELNVNALELDDSALYLCASSLAGGRAETQYFGPGTRLLVL.